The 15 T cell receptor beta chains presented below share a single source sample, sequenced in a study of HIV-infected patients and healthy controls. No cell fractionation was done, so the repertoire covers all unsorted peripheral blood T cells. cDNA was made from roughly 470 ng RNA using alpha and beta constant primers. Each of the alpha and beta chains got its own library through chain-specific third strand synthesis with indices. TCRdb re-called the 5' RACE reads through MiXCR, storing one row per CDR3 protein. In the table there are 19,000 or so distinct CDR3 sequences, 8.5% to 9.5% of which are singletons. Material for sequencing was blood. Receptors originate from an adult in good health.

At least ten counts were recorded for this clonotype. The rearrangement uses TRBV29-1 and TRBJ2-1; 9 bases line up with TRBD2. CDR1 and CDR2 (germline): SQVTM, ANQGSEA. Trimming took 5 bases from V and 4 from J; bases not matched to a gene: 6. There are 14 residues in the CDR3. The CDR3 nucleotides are TGCAGCGTTAAGGCGGGAGGGGGATACAATGAGCAGTTCTTC. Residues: CSVKAGGGYNEQFF.

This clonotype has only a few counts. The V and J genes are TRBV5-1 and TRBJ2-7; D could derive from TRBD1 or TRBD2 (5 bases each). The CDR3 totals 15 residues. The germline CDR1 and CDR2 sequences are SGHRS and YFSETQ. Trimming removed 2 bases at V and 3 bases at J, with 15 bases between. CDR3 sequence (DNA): TGCGCCAGCAGCTTCTTTAGGGACGACGTCTACGAGCAGTACTTC. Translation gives CASSFFRDDVYEQYF.

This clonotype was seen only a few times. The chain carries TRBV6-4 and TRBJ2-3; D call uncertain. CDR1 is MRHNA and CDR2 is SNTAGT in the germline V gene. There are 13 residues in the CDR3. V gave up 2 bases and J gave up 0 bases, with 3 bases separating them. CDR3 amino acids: CASSDVSTDTQYF. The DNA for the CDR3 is TGTGCCAGCAGTGACGTCAGCACAGATACGCAGTATTTT.

CDR3 in amino acids: CASSFSGSQGDTQYF. CDR3 in DNA: TGTGCCAGCAGCTTTAGCGGGAGCCAGGGAGATACGCAGTATTTT. V gene TRBV9 combines with J gene TRBJ2-3; 9 nucleotides match TRBD2. With V trimmed by 4 bases and J by 5 bases, 8 bases remained unmatched. The CDR3 runs to 15 residues. The germline CDR1 and CDR2 sequences are SGDLS and YYNGEE.

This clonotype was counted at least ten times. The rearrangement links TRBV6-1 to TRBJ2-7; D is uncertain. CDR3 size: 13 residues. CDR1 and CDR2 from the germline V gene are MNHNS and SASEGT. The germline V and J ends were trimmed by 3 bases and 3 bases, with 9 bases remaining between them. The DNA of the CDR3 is TGTGCCAGCAGTGAGGGTCCACTCTACGAGCAGTACTTC. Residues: CASSEGPLYEQYF.

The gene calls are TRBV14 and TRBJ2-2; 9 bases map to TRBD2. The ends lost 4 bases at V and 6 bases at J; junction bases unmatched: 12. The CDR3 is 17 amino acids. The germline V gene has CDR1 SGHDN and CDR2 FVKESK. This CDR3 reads CASSPLVASGKAGELFF. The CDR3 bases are TGTGCCAGCAGCCCGCTTGTGGCTAGCGGGAAAGCCGGGGAGCTGTTTTTT.

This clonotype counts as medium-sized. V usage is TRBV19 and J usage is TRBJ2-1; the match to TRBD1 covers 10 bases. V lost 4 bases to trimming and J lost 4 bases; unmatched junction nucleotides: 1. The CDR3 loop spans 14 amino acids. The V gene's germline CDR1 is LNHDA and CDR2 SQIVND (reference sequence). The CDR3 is CASSRDRGYNEQFF. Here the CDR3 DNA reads TGTGCCAGTAGTAGGGACAGGGGTTACAATGAGCAGTTCTTC.

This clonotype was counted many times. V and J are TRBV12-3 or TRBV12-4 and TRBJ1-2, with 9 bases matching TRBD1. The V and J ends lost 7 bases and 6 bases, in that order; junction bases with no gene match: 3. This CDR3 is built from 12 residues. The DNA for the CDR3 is TGTGCCAGCACCAGGACAGGGGATGGCTACACCTTC. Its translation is CASTRTGDGYTF.

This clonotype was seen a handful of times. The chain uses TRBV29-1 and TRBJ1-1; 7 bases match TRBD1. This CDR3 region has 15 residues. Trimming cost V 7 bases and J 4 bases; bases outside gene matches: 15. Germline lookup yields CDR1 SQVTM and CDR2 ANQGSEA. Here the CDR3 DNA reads TGCAGCGGCGTTGATACAGGGGCGGCGAGCACTGAAGCTTTCTTT. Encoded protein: CSGVDTGAASTEAFF.

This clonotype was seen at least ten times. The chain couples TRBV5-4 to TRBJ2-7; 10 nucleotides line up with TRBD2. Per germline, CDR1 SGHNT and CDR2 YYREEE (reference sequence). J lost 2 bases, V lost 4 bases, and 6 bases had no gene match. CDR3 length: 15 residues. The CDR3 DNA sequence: TGTGCCAGCAGCCTTAGCGGGACTAGCGCCTACGAGCAGTACTTC. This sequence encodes CASSLSGTSAYEQYF.

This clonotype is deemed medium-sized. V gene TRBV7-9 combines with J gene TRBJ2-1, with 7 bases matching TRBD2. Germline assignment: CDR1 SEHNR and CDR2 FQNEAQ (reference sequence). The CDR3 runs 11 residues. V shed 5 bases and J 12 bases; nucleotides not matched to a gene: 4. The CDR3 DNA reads TGTGCCAGCAGCCCCCCGGGGGGGCAGTTCTTC. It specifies CASSPPGGQFF.

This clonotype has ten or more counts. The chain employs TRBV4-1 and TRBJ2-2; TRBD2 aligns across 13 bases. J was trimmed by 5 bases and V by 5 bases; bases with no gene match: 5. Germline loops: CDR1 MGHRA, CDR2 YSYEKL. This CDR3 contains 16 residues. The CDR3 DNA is TGCGCCAGCAGCTCAACTAGCGGGAGGGGAACCGGGGAGCTGTTTTTT. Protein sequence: CASSSTSGRGTGELFF.

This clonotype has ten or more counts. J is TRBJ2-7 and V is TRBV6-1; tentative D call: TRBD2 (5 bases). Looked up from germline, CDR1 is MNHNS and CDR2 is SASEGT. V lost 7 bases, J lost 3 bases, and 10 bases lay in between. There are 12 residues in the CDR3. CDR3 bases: TGTGCCAGCAACGTAGCGTACTACGAGCAGTACTTC. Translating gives CASNVAYYEQYF.

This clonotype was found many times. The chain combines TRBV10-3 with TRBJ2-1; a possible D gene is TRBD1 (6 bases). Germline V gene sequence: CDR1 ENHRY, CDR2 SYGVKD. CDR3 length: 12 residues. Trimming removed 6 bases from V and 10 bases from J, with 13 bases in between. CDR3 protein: CAISQDSGEQFF. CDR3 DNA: TGTGCCATCAGCCAGGACAGTGGCGAGCAGTTCTTC.

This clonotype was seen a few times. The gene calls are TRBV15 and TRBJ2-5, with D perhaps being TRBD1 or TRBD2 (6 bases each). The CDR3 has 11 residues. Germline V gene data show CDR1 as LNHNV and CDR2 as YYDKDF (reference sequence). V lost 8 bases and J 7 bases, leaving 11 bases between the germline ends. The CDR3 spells CATRSGATQYF. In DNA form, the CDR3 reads TGTGCCACCCGGTCGGGGGCGACCCAGTACTTC.